This paragraph reports one T cell receptor (beta chain). What it binds is unknown. TCRdb keeps only in-frame clones here, not all; method: immunoSEQ multiplex PCR. The sample holds roughly 31,000 clones, more than 70% seen once. This entry comes from a study of CD4 T cells in relation to SARS-CoV-2 and coronaviruses. Study observations and caveats: Samples before the pandemic and after infection were not matched within any donor.

Before the COVID-19 pandemic, during about 2011-2018, CD4+ T cells were taken from unexposed donors. CD4+ T cells were isolated from the cells after nine to eleven days of culture. Testing used SARS-CoV-2 S/N and four cold-coronavirus spikes on unexposed-donor CD4+ T cells, cells permitting. Each well had two million PBMCs in around 5.3% human AB serum with IL-2. Half the medium was replaced with IL-2 medium on days 3 and 7. The ends lost 4 bases at V and 3 bases at J; junction bases unmatched: 8. Per the germline V gene, CDR1 is SGHRS and CDR2 is YFSETQ. This CDR3 comprises 15 residues. The specimen sequenced was CD4+ T cells from PBMCs, cultured in vitro. The rearrangement joins TRBV5-1 to TRBJ1-1, with TRBD1 matching 8 bases. The receptor comes from a human donor in good health. CDR3 DNA sequence: TGCGCCAGCAGCCCCGGGAGACAGGGGCACACTGAAGCTTTCTTT. The encoded protein is CASSPGRQGHTEAFF.